The clone carrying this TCR beta chain was detected ten times or more. This CDR3 region has 14 residues. V dropped 6 bases and J dropped 2; count of bases not matched to a gene: 5. CDR1 and CDR2 from the germline V gene are DFQATT and SNEGSKA (reference sequence). This library used roughly 0.4 ug RNA and molecular barcoded adaptors spanning alpha/delta and beta/gamma chains. TCRdb reanalysed the reads using MiXCR and keeps one entry per CDR3 protein. This table holds more than 100,000 distinct CDR3 sequences, 13% found once. This sample was taken from a study of read filtering for tumor transcriptome and immune sequencing.

The TCR was taken from a donor at least 40 years old with multiple myeloma. Sequenced input: a population of CD138-negative cells sorted from bone marrow. This rearrangement joins TRBV20-1 to TRBJ2-3; 10 bases align to TRBD2. The CDR3 sequence: CSAPSGRATDTQYF. The CDR3 region has the DNA TGCAGTGCCCCCAGCGGGAGGGCCACAGATACGCAGTATTTT.